This is a list of T cell receptor beta chains from one sample in a study of PD-1 blockade in classical Hodgkin lymphoma. Libraries were prepared by immunoSEQ multiplex PCR; TCRdb keeps only in-frame clonotypes and omits some of them. This table holds about 34,000 clones, around 89% found once. The source material was CD4+ T cells from blood. These receptors came from a human donor with classical Hodgkin lymphoma. CDR3s leave out the opening cysteine and the closing phenylalanine or tryptophan. Fields, in order: V gene, CDR3 protein.

V gene: TRBV7-7
CDR3 protein: ASSLGPQETQY

V gene: TRBV27
CDR3 protein: ASSLTTTTSEQY

V gene: TRBV9
CDR3 protein: ASSVGASGYQETQY

V gene: TRBV4-3
CDR3 protein: ASSQDRQQAQF

V gene: TRBV11-2
CDR3 protein: ASSLEARVNTEAF

V gene: TRBV11-2
CDR3 protein: ASSFNEETQY

V gene: TRBV9
CDR3 protein: ASSVGGTGNDEQF

V gene: TRBV4-1
CDR3 protein: ASSQGSLVYTGELF

V gene: TRBV5-4
CDR3 protein: ASSPYPPGQANYEQY

V gene: TRBV2
CDR3 protein: ASSVLAGGLEETQY

V gene: TRBV28
CDR3 protein: ASRRPSYNYGYT

V gene: TRBV11-2
CDR3 protein: ASSLQTRGYT

V gene: TRBV7-9
CDR3 protein: ASSWDHNEQF

V gene: TRBV5-3
CDR3 protein: ARSLSVTLEY

V gene: TRBV5-4
CDR3 protein: ASSLGQGKETQY

V gene: TRBV7-9
CDR3 protein: ASSPGLAQTY

V gene: TRBV7-2
CDR3 protein: ASSLWASTDTQY

V gene: TRBV12-5
CDR3 protein: ASGLSGERTGREDYT

V gene: TRBV11-2
CDR3 protein: ASSLDGKGIQPQH

V gene: TRBV28
CDR3 protein: ATASGRANEQF

V gene: TRBV5-6
CDR3 protein: ASSHSRQFPTNEKLF

V gene: TRBV5-5
CDR3 protein: ASSLKVGYT

V gene: TRBV2
CDR3 protein: ASSVAYGYT

V gene: TRBV4-1
CDR3 protein: ASSLAGGHQPQH

V gene: TRBV7-6
CDR3 protein: ASSLGRGGAETQY

V gene: TRBV4-3
CDR3 protein: ASSQAPAGVPDTQY

V gene: TRBV27
CDR3 protein: ASGIDRTYTEAF

V gene: TRBV7-9
CDR3 protein: ASSLAALNNEQF

V gene: TRBV7-2
CDR3 protein: ASSLAGGAYTEAF

V gene: TRBV18
CDR3 protein: ASSLFRQAQETQY

V gene: TRBV5-1
CDR3 protein: ASSPDPQGADTQY

V gene: TRBV9
CDR3 protein: ASSVAQENTEAF

V gene: TRBV5-6
CDR3 protein: ASSLRDRGQAF

V gene: TRBV6-6
CDR3 protein: ASSYFGQGEAF

V gene: TRBV28
CDR3 protein: ASSSSRLAGTGELF

V gene: TRBV7-2
CDR3 protein: ASSLIAGGKNEQF

V gene: TRBV5-6
CDR3 protein: ASSLRTSGGRDLYEQY

V gene: TRBV7-9
CDR3 protein: ASSLDGGSWANVLT